This TCR beta chain was sequenced in a study of T cell repertoires in cytomegalovirus infection. As for the study in general: Public TCR beta signatures were indicative of both CMV infection and a matching HLA type.

In TCRdb, the reads were re-called with MiXCR into one record per CDR3 protein. The repertoire holds about 89,000 distinct CDR3 sequences, with about 29% as singletons. This clonotype appeared a few times. Its matching antigen is unknown. Germline V gene data show CDR1 as MGHRA and CDR2 as YSYEKL. Trimming removed 0 bases from V and 2 bases from J, with 10 bases in between. This CDR3 is 16 amino acids long. This TCR came from a human donor in good health (CMV status not recorded). Some clones in this sample may be carry-over from other donors' samples. The chain employs TRBV4-1 and TRBJ1-4; D is ambiguous. The sequencing used CD8+ T cells from cultured PBMCs, collected from culture after CMV antigen stimulation. The CDR3 here is CASSQDIARTNEKLFF. CDR3 in DNA: TGCGCCAGCAGCCAAGATATCGCCAGGACTAATGAAAAACTGTTTTTT.